This T cell receptor (beta chain) was identified in a study of cytomegalovirus exposure and HLA in healthy donors. Study in general: An earlier analysis identified 117 million unique TCR beta sequences in about 200 million T cells.

About this clone: Its antigen is undetermined.

Study-wide findings and caveats: Presence/absence results assume similar sequencing depth per donor, which may not hold. Trimming of TCR beta V- and J-genes showed a link, identified in a later analysis, to a missense DCLRE1C variant. Reportedly, fewer N-insertions than the roughly 700-donor mean appeared in an Asian-associated ancestry cluster in a later analysis.

Amplification used 60 Vbeta primers and 13 Jbeta primers. Only in-frame clones appear in the TCRdb table, and some are missing; sequencing was by immunoSEQ multiplex PCR. The table has approximately 100,000 clones, about 85% seen once. Germline CDR1 and CDR2: SGHRS and YFSETQ. The CDR3 has 15 residues. Trimming cost V 0 bases and J 2 bases; bases outside gene matches: 1. The TCR comes from a man aged 25-45 years in good health and CMV-seronegative. Sample: PBMCs. This chain links TRBV5-1 with TRBJ2-5; 10 bases fit TRBD2. CDR3 region: CASSLASGGQETQYF. The CDR3 DNA is TGCGCCAGCAGCTTGGCTAGCGGGGGACAAGAGACCCAGTACTTC.